Presented here are 17 T cell receptor beta chains from one specimen sequenced in a study of shared clonotypes between healthy human individuals. Using immunoSEQ multiplex PCR, the repertoire was profiled, and TCRdb retains in-frame clones only, with some absent. The data hold about 2,500,000 clones, with just over 90% observed a single time. The specimen was naive CD4+ T cells sorted from blood. Stated subset: CD45RA+ positively selected. Receptors originate from a young man in good health.

This chain joins TRBV19 and TRBJ1-5; D might be TRBD1 (5 bases). V lost 3 bases to trimming and J lost 6 bases, with 15 bases between them. Looked up from germline, CDR1 is LNHDA and CDR2 is SQIVND (reference sequence). This CDR3 is 15 amino acids long. The CDR3 spells CASSIPRGGSQPQHF. CDR3 nucleotides: TGTGCCAGTAGTATCCCGCGGGGGGGTAGTCAGCCCCAGCATTTT.

This chain links TRBV7-6 with TRBJ2-7, with D maybe TRBD2 (6 bases). Germline CDR1 SGHVS, CDR2 FNYEAQ. There are 13 residues in the CDR3. V was cut by 1 base and J by 7 bases, with 11 bases left in between. For the CDR3, the DNA is TGTGCCAGCAGCTTAGACGGGGCGGGGGAGCAGTACTTC. It encodes CASSLDGAGEQYF.

This rearrangement joins TRBV7-2 to TRBJ2-7; D not resolved. This CDR3 has 14 amino acids. V gave up 0 bases and J gave up 5 bases, with 11 bases separating them. Germline CDR1 and CDR2: SGHTA and FQGNSA. The CDR3 DNA reads TGTGCCAGCAGCTTAGCGGGATTAAAGGACGAGCAGTACTTC. Protein sequence: CASSLAGLKDEQYF.

The chain recombines TRBV5-6 with TRBJ1-5; no reliable D call. Germline CDR1 is SGHDT and CDR2 is YYEEEE. The CDR3 sequence is 16 residues long. Deletions cut 1 base from V and 2 bases from J, with 13 bases between. The CDR3 is CASSLYGFLGNQPQHF. The CDR3 coding sequence is TGTGCCAGCAGCTTGTACGGCTTTCTGGGCAATCAGCCCCAGCATTTT. The full variable domain, completed using reference TRBV5-6 and TRBJ1-5, is DAGVTQSPTHLIKTRGQQVTLRCSPKSGHDTVSWYQQALGQGPQFIFQYYEEEERQRGNFPDRFSGHQFPNYSSELNVNALLLGDSALYLCASSLYGFLGNQPQHFGDGTRLSIL.

The chain carries TRBV7-2 and TRBJ2-7, with 9 positions matching TRBD1. V shed 5 bases and J 2 bases; nucleotides not matched to a gene: 13. The CDR3 has 17 residues. Germline V CDR1 and CDR2: SGHTA, FQGNSA. CDR3 loop: CASSPRGGQGSPYEQYF. The DNA for the CDR3 is TGTGCCAGCAGCCCCCGGGGAGGACAGGGGAGTCCCTACGAGCAGTACTTC.

The genes are TRBV11-2 and TRBJ2-7; 9 bases align to TRBD2. The length of the CDR3 is 18 residues. In germline, CDR1 is SGHAT, CDR2 FQNNGV. The V and J ends lost 0 bases and 6 bases, in that order; junction bases with no gene match: 15. CDR3 loop: CASSLDPLTSGYFSEQYF. As DNA, the CDR3 is TGTGCCAGCAGCTTAGATCCTTTGACTAGCGGTTACTTTTCCGAGCAGTACTTC.

The rearrangement uses TRBV28 and TRBJ1-1; 8 bases are a match to TRBD1. This CDR3 has 15 amino acids. Germline V gene data show CDR1 as MDHEN and CDR2 as SYDVKM. J lost 11 bases, V lost 3 bases, and 14 bases had no gene match. The CDR3 DNA sequence: TGTGCCAGCAGTTTTCGTGGACAGGGCCAAAATGGGGCTTTCTTT. This gives the protein CASSFRGQGQNGAFF.

This chain uses TRBV7-9 with TRBJ2-2, with 8 bases lining up with TRBD1. The junction had 8 bases not matched to a gene; V was cut back by 5 bases and J by 6 bases. CDR3 length equals 15 residues. Germline V gene data show CDR1 as SEHNR and CDR2 as FQNEAQ (reference sequence). CDR3 residues: CASSLGQGMPGELFF. In nucleotides, the CDR3 is TGTGCCAGCAGCCTAGGACAGGGAATGCCCGGGGAGCTGTTTTTT. The variable domain in full, with the rest retrieved from reference TRBV7-9 and TRBJ2-2, is DTGVSQNPRHKITKRGQNVTFRCDPISEHNRLYWYRQTLGQGPEFLTYFQNEAQLEKSRLLSDRFSAERPKGSFSTLEIQRTEQGDSAMYLCASSLGQGMPGELFFGEGSRLTVL.

V and J are TRBV14 and TRBJ1-2; TRBD1 matches 8 bases. CDR1 and CDR2 from the germline V gene are SGHDN and FVKESK. Trimming at V came to 4 bases and at J to 6 bases, leaving 1 base not matched to a gene. This CDR3 has 12 amino acids. The CDR3 loop reads CASSRQGNGYTF. The CDR3 DNA sequence: TGTGCCAGCAGCCGACAGGGGAATGGCTACACCTTC.

The chain uses TRBV27 and TRBJ2-7; D call uncertain. CDR1 is MNHEY and CDR2 is SMNVEV in the germline V gene (reference sequence). The CDR3 is made up of 15 amino acids. The V gene lost 4 bases and the J gene lost 3 bases, with 16 bases spanning the gap. Here the CDR3 reads CASSYRAEDIYEQYF. The CDR3, as DNA: TGTGCCAGCAGTTATAGGGCGGAAGATATCTACGAGCAGTACTTC.

CDR3 sequence: CASRPSGGGTEAFF. CDR3 nucleotides: TGTGCCAGCAGGCCCTCAGGGGGAGGCACTGAAGCTTTCTTT. The V call is TRBV7-3, the J call TRBJ1-1; TRBD1 matches 7 bases. Germline V gene sequence: CDR1 SGHTA, CDR2 FQGTGA. The CDR3 consists of 14 residues. J gave up 4 bases and V 6 bases, and 8 bases lay outside the gene matches.

The V call is TRBV2, the J call TRBJ2-1, with TRBD2 matching 11 bases. CDR1 and CDR2 from the germline V gene are SNHLY and FYNNEI. This CDR3 region has 16 residues. J gave up 10 bases and V 8 bases, and 16 bases lay outside the gene matches. The CDR3 coding sequence is TGTGCCAGCCCCTTCCCCCCCACTAGCGGGAGACGAGAGCAGTTCTTC. Translating it yields CASPFPPTSGRREQFF.

This rearrangement joins TRBV6-5 to TRBJ1-4; D gene ambiguous. CDR3 length: 11 residues. Germline loops: CDR1 MNHEY, CDR2 SVGAGI. Trimming pared 6 bases from V and 7 bases from J, leaving 6 bases between. The CDR3 nucleotides are TGTGCCAGCAGGGCGAGTGAAAAACTGTTTTTT. Residues: CASRASEKLFF.

The chain carries TRBV9 and TRBJ2-4; D is possibly TRBD2 (5 bases). CDR3 length equals 14 residues. Germline values: CDR1 SGDLS, CDR2 YYNGEE. V shed 1 base and J shed 7 bases, with 12 bases lying between them. The CDR3 is CASSVFSDWNIQYF. CDR3 in DNA: TGTGCCAGCAGCGTATTTAGCGATTGGAACATTCAGTACTTC.

V is TRBV6-5 and J is TRBJ1-1; 8 bases are a match to TRBD1. Germline V gives CDR1 MNHEY, CDR2 SVGAGI. The CDR3 has 13 amino acids. V gave up 2 bases and J gave up 11 bases; unmatched junction bases: 7. CDR3 DNA sequence: TGTGCCAGCAGTTACATGGACAGGGAGGCGGCTTTCTTT. Amino acids: CASSYMDREAAFF.

In the case of this clone: The junction differs from germline at one of its ends, possibly a read error. The V gene is TRBV7-7, the J gene TRBJ2-2, with 8 positions matching TRBD1. This CDR3 has 15 amino acids. Germline V gene lookup returns CDR1 SSHAT and CDR2 FNYEAQ (reference sequence). The CDR3 DNA reads TGTGCTAGCAGCTCACGGACAGGGTACACCGGGGAGCTGTTTTTT. It codes for CASSSRTGYTGELFF.

The V call is TRBV6-4, the J call TRBJ2-1, with D possibly TRBD2 on 5 matching bases. CDR1 is MRHNA and CDR2 is SNTAGT in the germline V gene. Trimming pared 0 bases from V and 1 base from J, leaving 7 bases between. CDR3 size: 15 residues. CDR3 coding DNA: TGTGCCAGCAGTGACTCGAGCGGATCCTACAATGAGCAGTTCTTC. It is translated as CASSDSSGSYNEQFF.